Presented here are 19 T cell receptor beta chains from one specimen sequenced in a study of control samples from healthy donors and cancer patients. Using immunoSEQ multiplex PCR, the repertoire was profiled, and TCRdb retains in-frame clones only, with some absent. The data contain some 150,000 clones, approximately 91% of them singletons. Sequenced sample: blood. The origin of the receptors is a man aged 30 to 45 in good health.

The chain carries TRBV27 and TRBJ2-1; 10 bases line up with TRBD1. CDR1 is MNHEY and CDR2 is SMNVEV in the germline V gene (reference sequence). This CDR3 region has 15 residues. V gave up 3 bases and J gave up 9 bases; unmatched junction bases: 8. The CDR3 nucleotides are TGTGCCAGCAGTTTGTGGACAGGGGGGAACGGTGAGCAGTTCTTC. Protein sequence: CASSLWTGGNGEQFF.

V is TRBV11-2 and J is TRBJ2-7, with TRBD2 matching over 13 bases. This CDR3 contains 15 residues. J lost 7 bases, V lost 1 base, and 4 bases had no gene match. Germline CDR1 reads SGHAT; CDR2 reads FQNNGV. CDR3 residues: CASSLGGLAGSEQYF. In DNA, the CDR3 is TGTGCCAGCAGCTTAGGGGGACTAGCGGGGAGTGAGCAGTACTTC.

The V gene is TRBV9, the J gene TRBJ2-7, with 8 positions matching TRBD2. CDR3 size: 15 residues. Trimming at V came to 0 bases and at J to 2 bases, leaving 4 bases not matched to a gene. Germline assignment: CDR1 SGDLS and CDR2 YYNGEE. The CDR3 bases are TGTGCCAGCAGCGTAGAAGGCGGGGGGACCTACGAGCAGTACTTC. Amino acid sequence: CASSVEGGGTYEQYF.

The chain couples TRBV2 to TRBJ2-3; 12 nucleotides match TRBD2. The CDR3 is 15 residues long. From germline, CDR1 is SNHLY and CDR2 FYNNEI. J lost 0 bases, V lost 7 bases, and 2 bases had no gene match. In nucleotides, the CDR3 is TGTGCCAGCAAGACTAGCGGGGGAAGCACAGATACGCAGTATTTT. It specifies CASKTSGGSTDTQYF.

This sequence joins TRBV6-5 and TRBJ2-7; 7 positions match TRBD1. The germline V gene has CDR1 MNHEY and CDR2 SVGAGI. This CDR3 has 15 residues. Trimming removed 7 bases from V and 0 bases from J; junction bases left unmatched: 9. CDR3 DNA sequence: TGTGCCAGCACTTATTACAGGGGCACCTCCTACGAGCAGTACTTC. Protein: CASTYYRGTSYEQYF.

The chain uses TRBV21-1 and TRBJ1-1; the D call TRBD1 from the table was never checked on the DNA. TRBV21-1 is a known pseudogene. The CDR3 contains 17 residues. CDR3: CASSNRDTYHLLTEAFF. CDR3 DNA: TGTGCCAGCAGCAACCGGGACACTTACCACCTCCTCACTGAAGCTTTCTTT.

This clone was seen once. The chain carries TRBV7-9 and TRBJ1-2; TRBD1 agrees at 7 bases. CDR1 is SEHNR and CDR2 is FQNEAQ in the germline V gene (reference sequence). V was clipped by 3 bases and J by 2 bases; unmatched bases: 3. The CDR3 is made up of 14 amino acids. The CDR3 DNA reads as TGTGCCAGCAGCTTTGACAGGGTGAACTATGGCTACACCTTC. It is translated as CASSFDRVNYGYTF.

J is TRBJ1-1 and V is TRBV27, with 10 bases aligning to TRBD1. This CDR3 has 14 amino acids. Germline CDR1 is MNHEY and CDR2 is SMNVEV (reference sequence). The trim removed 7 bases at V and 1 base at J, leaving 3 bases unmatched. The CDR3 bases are TGTGCCAGCACCAGACAGGGGGCGAACACTGAAGCTTTCTTT. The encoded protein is CASTRQGANTEAFF.

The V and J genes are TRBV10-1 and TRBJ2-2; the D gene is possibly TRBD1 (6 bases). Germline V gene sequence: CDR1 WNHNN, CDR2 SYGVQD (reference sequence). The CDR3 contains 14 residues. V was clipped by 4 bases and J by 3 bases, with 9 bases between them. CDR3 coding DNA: TGCGCCAGCAGTGTGGCAGGGGACACCGGGGAGCTGTTTTTT. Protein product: CASSVAGDTGELFF.

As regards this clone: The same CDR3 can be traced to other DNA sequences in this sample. The chain's CDR3 is CASSLYGGRDEQYF. The CDR3 bases are TGTGCCAGCAGTTTATATGGGGGTCGGGACGAGCAGTACTTC. The chain employs TRBV27 and TRBJ2-7, with D possibly called TRBD1 or TRBD2 (5 bases each). The V and J ends lost 1 base and 5 bases respectively, with 12 bases between them. Germline CDR1 reads MNHEY; CDR2 reads SMNVEV (reference sequence). The CDR3 contains 14 residues.

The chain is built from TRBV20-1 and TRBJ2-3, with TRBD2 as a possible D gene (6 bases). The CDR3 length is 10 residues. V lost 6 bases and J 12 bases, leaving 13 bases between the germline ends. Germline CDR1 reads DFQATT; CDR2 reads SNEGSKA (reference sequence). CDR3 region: CSALAARQYF. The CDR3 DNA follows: TGCAGTGCCTTAGCGGCCCGTCAGTATTTT.

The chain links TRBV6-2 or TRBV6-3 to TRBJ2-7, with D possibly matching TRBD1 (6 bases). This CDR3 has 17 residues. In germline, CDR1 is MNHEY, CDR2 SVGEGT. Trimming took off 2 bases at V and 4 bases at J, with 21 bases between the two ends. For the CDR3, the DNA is TGTGCCAGCAGTTACCCCGGGACACGGCGAGAAGAGTACGAGCAGTACTTC. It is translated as CASSYPGTRREEYEQYF.

The CDR3 region is CASSPGTTAYEQYF. The DNA of the CDR3 is TGTGCCAGCAGCCCCGGGACAACAGCCTACGAGCAGTACTTC. The V gene is TRBV11-2, the J gene TRBJ2-7; tentative D call: TRBD1 (6 bases). The V gene's germline CDR1 is SGHAT and CDR2 FQNNGV. The CDR3 totals 14 residues. V lost 5 bases to trimming and J lost 2 bases, with 13 bases between them.

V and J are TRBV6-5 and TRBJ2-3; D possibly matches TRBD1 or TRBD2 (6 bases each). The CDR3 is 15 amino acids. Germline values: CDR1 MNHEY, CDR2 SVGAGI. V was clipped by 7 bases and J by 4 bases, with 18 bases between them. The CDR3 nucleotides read TGTGCCAGCACCTCTAGGGGGGTCCGAGCAGATACGCAGTATTTT. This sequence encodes CASTSRGVRADTQYF.

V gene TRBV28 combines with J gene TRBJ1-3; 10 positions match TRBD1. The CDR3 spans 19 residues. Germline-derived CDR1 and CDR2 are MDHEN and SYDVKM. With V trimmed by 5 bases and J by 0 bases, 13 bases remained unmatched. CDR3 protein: CASSLPGQGFSISGNTIYF. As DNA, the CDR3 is TGTGCCAGCAGTCTTCCGGGACAGGGGTTCTCAATCTCTGGAAACACCATATATTTT.

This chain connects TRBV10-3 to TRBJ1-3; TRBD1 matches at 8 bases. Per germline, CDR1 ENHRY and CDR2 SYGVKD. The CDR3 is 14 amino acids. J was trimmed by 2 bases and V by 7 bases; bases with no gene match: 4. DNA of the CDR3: TGTGCCATCACCTCAGGGGGCCCTGGAAACACCATATATTTT. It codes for CAITSGGPGNTIYF.

The CDR3 bases are TGTGCCAGCAGCCAAACGGACAGGGGATATGGCTACACCTTC. It codes for CASSQTDRGYGYTF. The chain combines TRBV5-6 with TRBJ1-2, with 9 bases that match TRBD1. The CDR3 spans 14 residues. Per germline, CDR1 SGHDT and CDR2 YYEEEE. Trimming removed 4 bases from V and 5 bases from J; junction bases left unmatched: 6. Filled out from reference TRBV5-6 and TRBJ1-2, the complete variable domain reads DAGVTQSPTHLIKTRGQQVTLRCSPKSGHDTVSWYQQALGQGPQFIFQYYEEEERQRGNFPDRFSGHQFPNYSSELNVNALLLGDSALYLCASSQTDRGYGYTFGSGTRLTVV.

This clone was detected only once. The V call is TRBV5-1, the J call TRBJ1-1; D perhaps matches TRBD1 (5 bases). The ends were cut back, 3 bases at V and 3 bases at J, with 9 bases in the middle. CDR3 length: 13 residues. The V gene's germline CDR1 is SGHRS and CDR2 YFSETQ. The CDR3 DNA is TGCGCCAGCAGCTGGGGCGGGGACACTGAAGCTTTCTTT. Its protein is CASSWGGDTEAFF.

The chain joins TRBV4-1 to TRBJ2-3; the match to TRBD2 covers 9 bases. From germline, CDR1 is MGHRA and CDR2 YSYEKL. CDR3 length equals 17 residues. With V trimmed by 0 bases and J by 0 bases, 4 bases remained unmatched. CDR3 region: CASSQDGAGGSTDTQYF. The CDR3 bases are TGCGCCAGCAGCCAAGATGGCGCGGGGGGGAGCACAGATACGCAGTATTTT.